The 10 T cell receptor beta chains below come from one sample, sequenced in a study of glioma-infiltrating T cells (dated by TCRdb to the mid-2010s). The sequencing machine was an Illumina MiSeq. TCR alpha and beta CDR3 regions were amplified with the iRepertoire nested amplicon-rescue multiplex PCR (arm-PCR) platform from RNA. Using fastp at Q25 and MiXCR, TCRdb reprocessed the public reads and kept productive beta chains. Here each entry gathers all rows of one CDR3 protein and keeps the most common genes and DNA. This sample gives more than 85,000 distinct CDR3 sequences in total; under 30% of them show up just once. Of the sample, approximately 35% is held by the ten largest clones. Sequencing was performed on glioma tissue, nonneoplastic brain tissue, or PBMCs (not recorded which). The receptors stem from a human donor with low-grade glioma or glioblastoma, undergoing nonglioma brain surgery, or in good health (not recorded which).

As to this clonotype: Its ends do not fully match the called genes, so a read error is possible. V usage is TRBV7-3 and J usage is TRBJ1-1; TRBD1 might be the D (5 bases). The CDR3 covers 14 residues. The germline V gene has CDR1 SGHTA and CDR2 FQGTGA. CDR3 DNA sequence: TGTGCCGGCAGCTTAACTGGGGGTGGGACTGAAGCTTTCTTT. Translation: CAGSLTGGGTEAFF.

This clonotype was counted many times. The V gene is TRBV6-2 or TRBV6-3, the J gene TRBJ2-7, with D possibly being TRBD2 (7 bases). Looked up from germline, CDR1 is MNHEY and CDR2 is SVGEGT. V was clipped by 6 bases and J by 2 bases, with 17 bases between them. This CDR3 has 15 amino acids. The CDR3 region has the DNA TGTGCCAGCAGGCCGAGGGGGGGCTTCACCTACGAGCAGTACTTC. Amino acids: CASRPRGGFTYEQYF.

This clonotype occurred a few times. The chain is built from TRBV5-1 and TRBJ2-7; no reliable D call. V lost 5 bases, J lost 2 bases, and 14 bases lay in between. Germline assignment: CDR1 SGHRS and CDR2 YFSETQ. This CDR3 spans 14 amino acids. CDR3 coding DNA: TGCGCCAGCAGTCTTGGCCGGCAGACCTACGAGCAGTACTTC. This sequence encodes CASSLGRQTYEQYF.

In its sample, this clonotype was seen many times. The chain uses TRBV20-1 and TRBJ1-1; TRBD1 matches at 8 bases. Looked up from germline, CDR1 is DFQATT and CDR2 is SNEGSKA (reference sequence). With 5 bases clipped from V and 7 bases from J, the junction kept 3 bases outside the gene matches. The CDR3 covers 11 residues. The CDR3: CSAGQGSEAFF. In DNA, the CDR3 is TGCAGTGCTGGACAGGGCAGTGAAGCTTTCTTT.

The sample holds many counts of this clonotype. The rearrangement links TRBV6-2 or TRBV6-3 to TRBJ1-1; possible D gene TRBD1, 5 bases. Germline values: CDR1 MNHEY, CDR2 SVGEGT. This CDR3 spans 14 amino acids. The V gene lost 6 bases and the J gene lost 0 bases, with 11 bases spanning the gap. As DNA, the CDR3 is TGTGCCAGCAGAAGGGACGGACTGAACACTGAAGCTTTCTTT. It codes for CASRRDGLNTEAFF.

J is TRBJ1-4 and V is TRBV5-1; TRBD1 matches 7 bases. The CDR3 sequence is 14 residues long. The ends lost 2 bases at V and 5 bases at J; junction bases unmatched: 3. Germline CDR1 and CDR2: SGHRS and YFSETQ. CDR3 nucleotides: TGCGCCAGCAGCTTCGGGACAGAGAATGAAAAACTGTTTTTT. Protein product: CASSFGTENEKLFF.

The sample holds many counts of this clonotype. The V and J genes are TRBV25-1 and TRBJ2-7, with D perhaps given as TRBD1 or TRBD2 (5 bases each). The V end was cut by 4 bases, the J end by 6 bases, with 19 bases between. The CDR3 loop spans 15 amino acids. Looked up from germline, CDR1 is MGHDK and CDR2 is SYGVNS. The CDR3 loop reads CASSGLGAGALEQYF. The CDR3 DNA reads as TGTGCCAGCAGTGGGCTCGGGGCGGGTGCCCTCGAGCAGTACTTC.

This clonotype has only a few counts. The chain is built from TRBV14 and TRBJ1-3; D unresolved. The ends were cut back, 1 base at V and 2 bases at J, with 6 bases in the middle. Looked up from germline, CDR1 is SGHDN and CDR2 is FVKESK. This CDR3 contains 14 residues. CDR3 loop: CASSQGHPGNTIYF. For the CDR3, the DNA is TGTGCCAGCAGCCAAGGACACCCTGGAAACACCATATATTTT.

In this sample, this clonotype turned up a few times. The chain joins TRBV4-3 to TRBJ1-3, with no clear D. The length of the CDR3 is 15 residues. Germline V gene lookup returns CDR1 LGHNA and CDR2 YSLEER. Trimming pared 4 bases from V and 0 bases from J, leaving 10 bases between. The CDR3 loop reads CASSRDTYSGNTIYF. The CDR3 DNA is TGCGCCAGCAGCCGAGACACCTACTCTGGAAACACCATATATTTT.

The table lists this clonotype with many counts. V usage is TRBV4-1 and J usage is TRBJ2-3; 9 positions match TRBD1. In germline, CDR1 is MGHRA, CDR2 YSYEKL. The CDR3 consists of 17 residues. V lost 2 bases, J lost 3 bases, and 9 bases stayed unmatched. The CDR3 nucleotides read TGCGCCAGCAGCCAAATATACCCGGGACAGGGAACAGATACGCAGTATTTT. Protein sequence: CASSQIYPGQGTDTQYF.